This TCR beta chain was documented in a study of T cell responses to AZD1222 COVID-19 vaccine. The table came from immunoSEQ multiplex PCR; TCRdb's copy has only in-frame clones and leaves some out. The table records approximately 170,000 clones, roughly nine tenths of them present only once. Germline V CDR1 and CDR2: SGHRS, YFSETQ. The CDR3 loop spans 14 amino acids. V was clipped by 3 bases and J by 8 bases; unmatched bases: 5. The material sequenced was peripheral blood, taken on day 0 of AZD1222 vaccination. This receptor was identified in an adult in good health. V usage is TRBV5-1 and J usage is TRBJ1-6; 7 positions agree with TRBD1. CDR3 in amino acids: CASSSGQSDSPLHF. CDR3 DNA: TGCGCCAGCAGCTCGGGACAGTCGGATTCACCCCTCCACTTT.